These 3 T cell receptor beta chains share one sample of origin, sequenced in a study of OX40 agonist ivuxolimab in advanced cancers. The method was immunoSEQ multiplex PCR; TCRdb's version includes in-frame clones alone and lacks a portion of them. The data show tens of thousands of clones, roughly 88% seen once. Sequencing used CD4+ or CD8+ T cells sorted from blood, obtained in a trial of the OX40 agonist ivuxolimab. These receptors were collected from an adult with an advanced solid tumor such as melanoma, head and neck, liver or kidney cancer.

The CDR3 coding sequence is TGTGCCAGCAGTGAGGCATTCAATGAGCAGTTCTTC. Its translation: CASSEAFNEQFF. This chain connects TRBV2 to TRBJ2-1; D unresolved. The germline V gene encodes CDR1 SNHLY and CDR2 FYNNEI. The ends were cut back, 3 bases at V and 6 bases at J, with 6 bases in the middle. The CDR3 totals 12 residues.

This chain joins TRBV9 and TRBJ1-2, with no clear D. The germline CDR1 and CDR2 sequences are SGDLS and YYNGEE. Trimming removed 4 bases from V and 7 bases from J, with 14 bases in between. This CDR3 is 13 amino acids long. The CDR3: CASSPSQSFGYTF. Written as DNA, the CDR3 is TGTGCCAGCAGCCCCTCCCAGAGTTTTGGCTACACCTTC. The full variable domain, its missing parts supplied by reference TRBV9 and TRBJ1-2, is DSGVTQTPKHLITATGQRVTLRCSPRSGDLSVYWYQQSLDQGLQFLIQYYNGEERAKGNILERFSAQQFPDLHSELNLSSLELGDSALYFCASSPSQSFGYTFGSGTRLTVV.

V usage is TRBV5-4 and J usage is TRBJ2-5; 8 bases line up with TRBD1. The CDR3 runs to 15 residues. Unmatched junction bases numbered 10, after V lost 4 bases and J lost 5 bases. The V gene's germline CDR1 is SGHNT and CDR2 YYREEE (reference sequence). CDR3 protein: CASSRSGGARETQYF. The CDR3 DNA reads as TGTGCCAGCAGCAGATCAGGGGGCGCAAGGGAGACCCAGTACTTC.